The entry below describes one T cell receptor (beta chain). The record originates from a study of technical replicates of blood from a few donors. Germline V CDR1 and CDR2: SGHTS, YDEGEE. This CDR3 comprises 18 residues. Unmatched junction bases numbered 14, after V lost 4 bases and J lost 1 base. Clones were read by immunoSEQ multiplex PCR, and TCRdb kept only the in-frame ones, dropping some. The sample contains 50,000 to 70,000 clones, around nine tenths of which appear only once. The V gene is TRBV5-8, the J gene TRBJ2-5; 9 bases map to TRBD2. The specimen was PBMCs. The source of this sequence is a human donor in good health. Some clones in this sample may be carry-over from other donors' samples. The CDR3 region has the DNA TGTGCCAGCAGCGGAGGAAGACTTGTAGCGGGGGTCCAAGAGACCCAGTACTTC. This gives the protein CASSGGRLVAGVQETQYF.